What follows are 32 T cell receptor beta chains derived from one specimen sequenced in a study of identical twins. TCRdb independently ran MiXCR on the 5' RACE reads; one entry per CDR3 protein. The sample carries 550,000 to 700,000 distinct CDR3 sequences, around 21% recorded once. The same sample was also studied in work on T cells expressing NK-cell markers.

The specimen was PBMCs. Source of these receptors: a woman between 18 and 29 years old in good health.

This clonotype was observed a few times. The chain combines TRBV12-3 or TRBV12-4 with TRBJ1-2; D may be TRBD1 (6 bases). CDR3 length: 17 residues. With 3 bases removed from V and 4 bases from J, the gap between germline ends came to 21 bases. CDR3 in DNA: TGTGCCAGCAGTTTCCCAGTCCAAAAGGGACACCCCTATGGCTACACCTTC. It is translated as CASSFPVQKGHPYGYTF.

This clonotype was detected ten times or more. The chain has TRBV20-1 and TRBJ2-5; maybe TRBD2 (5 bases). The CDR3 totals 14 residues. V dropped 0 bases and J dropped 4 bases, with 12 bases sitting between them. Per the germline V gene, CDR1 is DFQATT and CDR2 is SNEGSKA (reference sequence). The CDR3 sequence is CSARDHSGRETQYF. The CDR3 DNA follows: TGCAGTGCTAGAGACCATTCGGGGAGAGAGACCCAGTACTTC.

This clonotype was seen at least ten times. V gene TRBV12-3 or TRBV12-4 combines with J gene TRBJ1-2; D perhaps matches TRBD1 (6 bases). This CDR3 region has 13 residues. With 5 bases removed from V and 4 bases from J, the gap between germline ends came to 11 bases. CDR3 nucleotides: TGTGCCAGCAGTCCCCGGACAGCCTATGGCTACACCTTC. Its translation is CASSPRTAYGYTF.

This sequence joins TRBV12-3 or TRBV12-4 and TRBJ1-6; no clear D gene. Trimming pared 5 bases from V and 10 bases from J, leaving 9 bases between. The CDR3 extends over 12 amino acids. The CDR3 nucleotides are TGTGCCAGCAGTCTGACACCCTCACCCCTCCACTTT. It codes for CASSLTPSPLHF.

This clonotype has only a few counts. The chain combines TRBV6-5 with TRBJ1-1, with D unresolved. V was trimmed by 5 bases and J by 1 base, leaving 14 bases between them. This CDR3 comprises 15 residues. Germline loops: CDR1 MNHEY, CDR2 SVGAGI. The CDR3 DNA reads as TGTGCCAGCAGTCCCTCGTACGCGACGAACACTGAAGCTTTCTTT. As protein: CASSPSYATNTEAFF.

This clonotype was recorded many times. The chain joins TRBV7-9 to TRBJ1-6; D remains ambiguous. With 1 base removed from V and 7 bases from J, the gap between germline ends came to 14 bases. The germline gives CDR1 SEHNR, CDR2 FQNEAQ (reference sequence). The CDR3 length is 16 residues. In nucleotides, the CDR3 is TGTGCCAGCAGCTTAGGCAGGCCAGGTCTGAATTCACCCCTCCACTTT. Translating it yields CASSLGRPGLNSPLHF.

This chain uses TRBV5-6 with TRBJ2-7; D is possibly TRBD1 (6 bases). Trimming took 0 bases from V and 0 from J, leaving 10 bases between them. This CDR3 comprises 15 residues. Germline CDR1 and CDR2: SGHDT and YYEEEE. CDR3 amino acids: CASSLATGLSYEQYF. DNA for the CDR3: TGTGCCAGCAGCTTGGCAACAGGGCTCTCCTACGAGCAGTACTTC.

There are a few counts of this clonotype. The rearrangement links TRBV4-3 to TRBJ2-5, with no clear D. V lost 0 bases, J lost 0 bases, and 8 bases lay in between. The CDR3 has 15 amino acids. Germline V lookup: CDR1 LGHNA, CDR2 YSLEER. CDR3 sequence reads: CASSQDRADQETQYF. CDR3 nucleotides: TGCGCCAGCAGCCAAGATCGGGCAGACCAAGAGACCCAGTACTTC.

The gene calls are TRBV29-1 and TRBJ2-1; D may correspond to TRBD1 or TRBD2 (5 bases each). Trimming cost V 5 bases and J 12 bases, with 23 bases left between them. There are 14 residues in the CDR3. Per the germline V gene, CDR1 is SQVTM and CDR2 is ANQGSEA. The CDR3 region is CSVFARGTYDGQFF. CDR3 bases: TGCAGCGTTTTCGCGAGGGGCACTTACGATGGGCAGTTCTTC.

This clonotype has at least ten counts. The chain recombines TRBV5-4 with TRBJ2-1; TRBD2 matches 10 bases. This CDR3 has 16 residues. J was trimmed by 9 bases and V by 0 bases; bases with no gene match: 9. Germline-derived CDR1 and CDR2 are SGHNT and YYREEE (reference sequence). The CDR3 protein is CASSLGLAGDGPEQFF. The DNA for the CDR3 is TGTGCCAGCAGCTTGGGCCTAGCGGGAGACGGGCCTGAGCAGTTCTTC.

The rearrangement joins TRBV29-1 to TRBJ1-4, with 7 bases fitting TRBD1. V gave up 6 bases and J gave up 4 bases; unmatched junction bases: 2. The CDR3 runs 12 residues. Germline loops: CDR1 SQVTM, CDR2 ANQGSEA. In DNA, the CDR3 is TGCAGCGTGACAGGGTTTAATGAAAAACTGTTTTTT. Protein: CSVTGFNEKLFF.

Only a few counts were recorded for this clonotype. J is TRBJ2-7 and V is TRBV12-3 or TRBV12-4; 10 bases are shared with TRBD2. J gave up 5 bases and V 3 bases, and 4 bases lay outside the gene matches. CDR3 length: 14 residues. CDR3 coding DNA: TGTGCCAGCAGTTTTCTAGCGGGAGCCCACGAGCAGTACTTC. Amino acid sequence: CASSFLAGAHEQYF.

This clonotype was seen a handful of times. Here the CDR3 DNA reads TGTGCCAGCAGCTGGGAGCAGAACACTGAAGCTTTCTTT. Amino acids: CASSWEQNTEAFF. The V gene is TRBV7-3, the J gene TRBJ1-1, with D unresolved. The CDR3 length is 13 residues. The V end lost 4 bases, the J end lost 1 base, and 7 bases lay between the germline ends. The germline CDR1 and CDR2 sequences are SGHTA and FQGTGA.

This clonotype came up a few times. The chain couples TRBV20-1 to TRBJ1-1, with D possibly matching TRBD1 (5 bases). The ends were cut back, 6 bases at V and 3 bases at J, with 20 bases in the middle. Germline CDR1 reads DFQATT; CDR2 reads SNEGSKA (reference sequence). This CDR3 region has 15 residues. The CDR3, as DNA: TGCAGTGCCGTATACGGGGGGAGGTTGGACACTGAAGCTTTCTTT. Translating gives CSAVYGGRLDTEAFF.

The CDR3 here is CASSSPELADVLAKNIQYF. The CDR3 DNA reads TGCGCCAGCAGCTCCCCAGAGCTAGCGGACGTCTTAGCCAAAAACATTCAGTACTTC. V is TRBV5-1 and J is TRBJ2-4; TRBD2 matches 7 bases. The germline V gene encodes CDR1 SGHRS and CDR2 YFSETQ. V trimming: 3 bases; J trimming: 0 bases; junction bases outside the gene matches: 15. The CDR3 is 19 amino acids.

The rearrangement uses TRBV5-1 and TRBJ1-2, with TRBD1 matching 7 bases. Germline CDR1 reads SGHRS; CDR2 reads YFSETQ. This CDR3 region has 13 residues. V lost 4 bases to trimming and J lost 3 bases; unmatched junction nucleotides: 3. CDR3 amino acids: CASSPGQHYGYTF. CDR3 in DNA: TGCGCCAGCAGCCCGGGACAGCACTATGGCTACACCTTC.

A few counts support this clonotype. In DNA form, the CDR3 reads TGTGCCAGCAGTTTTTGGGGACGGTTAAACACCGGGGAGCTGTTTTTT. Translated: CASSFWGRLNTGELFF. The rearrangement joins TRBV27 to TRBJ2-2; D is possibly TRBD1 or TRBD2 (5 bases each). This CDR3 has 16 amino acids. Germline assignment: CDR1 MNHEY and CDR2 SMNVEV (reference sequence). Trimming took off 3 bases at V and 2 bases at J, with 13 bases between the two ends.

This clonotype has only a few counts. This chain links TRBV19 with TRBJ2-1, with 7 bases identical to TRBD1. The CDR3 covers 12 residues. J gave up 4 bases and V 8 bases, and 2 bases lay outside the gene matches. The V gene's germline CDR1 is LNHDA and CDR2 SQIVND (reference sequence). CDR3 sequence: CASGTDYNEQFF. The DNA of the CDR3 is TGTGCCAGTGGGACAGATTACAATGAGCAGTTCTTC.

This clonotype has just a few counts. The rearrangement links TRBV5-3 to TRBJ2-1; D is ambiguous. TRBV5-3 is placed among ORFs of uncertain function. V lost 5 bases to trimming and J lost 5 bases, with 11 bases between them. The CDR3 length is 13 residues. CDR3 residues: CARSRGQDNEQFF. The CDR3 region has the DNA TGTGCCAGAAGTAGAGGTCAGGACAATGAGCAGTTCTTC.

The CDR3 sequence: CSATWTSTDTQYF. The CDR3 DNA is TGCAGTGCTACCTGGACTAGCACAGATACGCAGTATTTT. The J gene is TRBJ2-3, the V gene TRBV20-1; tentatively, D is TRBD2 (5 bases). CDR1 and CDR2 (germline): DFQATT, SNEGSKA (reference sequence). This CDR3 spans 13 amino acids. V was shortened by 4 bases and J by 0 bases, with 8 bases between the two germline ends.

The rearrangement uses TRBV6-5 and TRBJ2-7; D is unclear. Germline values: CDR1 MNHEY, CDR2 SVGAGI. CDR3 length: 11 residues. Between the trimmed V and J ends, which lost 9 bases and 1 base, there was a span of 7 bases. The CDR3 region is CASTFSYEQYF. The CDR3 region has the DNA TGTGCCAGTACCTTTTCCTACGAGCAGTACTTC.

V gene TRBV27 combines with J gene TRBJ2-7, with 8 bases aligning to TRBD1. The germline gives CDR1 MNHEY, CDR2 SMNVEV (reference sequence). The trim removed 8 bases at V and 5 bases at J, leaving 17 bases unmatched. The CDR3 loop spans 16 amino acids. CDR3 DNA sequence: TGTGCCAGCTCGGGTGATTCGGGGACAGGAGGGGACGAGCAGTACTTC. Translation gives CASSGDSGTGGDEQYF.

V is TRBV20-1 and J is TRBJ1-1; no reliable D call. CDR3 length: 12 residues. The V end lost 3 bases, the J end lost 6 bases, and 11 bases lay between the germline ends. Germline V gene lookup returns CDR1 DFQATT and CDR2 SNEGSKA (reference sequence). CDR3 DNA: TGCAGTGCTAGCCGGAGGGTCGCTGAAGCTTTCTTT. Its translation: CSASRRVAEAFF.

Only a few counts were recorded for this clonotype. CDR3 region: CASSRGEGRNQPQHF. CDR3 in DNA: TGTGCCAGCAGCAGGGGAGAGGGGCGCAATCAGCCCCAGCATTTT. The V and J genes are TRBV5-6 and TRBJ1-5; tentatively, D is TRBD1 (5 bases). The CDR3 totals 15 residues. V was cut by 4 bases and J by 2 bases, with 13 bases left in between. Germline V gene data show CDR1 as SGHDT and CDR2 as YYEEEE.

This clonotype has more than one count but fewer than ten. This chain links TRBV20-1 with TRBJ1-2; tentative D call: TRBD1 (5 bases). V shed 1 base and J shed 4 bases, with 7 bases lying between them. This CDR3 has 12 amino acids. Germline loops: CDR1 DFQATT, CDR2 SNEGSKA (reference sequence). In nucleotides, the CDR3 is TGCAGTGCTAGAGGGACATCCTATGGCTACACCTTC. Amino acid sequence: CSARGTSYGYTF.

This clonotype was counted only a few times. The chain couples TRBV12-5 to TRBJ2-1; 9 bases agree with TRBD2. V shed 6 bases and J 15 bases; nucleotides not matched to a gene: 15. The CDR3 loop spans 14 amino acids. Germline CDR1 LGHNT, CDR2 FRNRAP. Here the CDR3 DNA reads TGTGCTAGTGGCGGGACTAGCCCCGAACTAGGGGGGTTCTTC. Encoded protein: CASGGTSPELGGFF. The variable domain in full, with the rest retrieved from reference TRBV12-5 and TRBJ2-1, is DARVTQTPRHKVTEMGQEVTMRCQPILGHNTVFWYRQTMMQGLELLAYFRNRAPLDDSGMPKDRFSAEMPDATLATLKIQPSEPRDSAVYFCASGGTSPELGGFFGPGTRLTVL.

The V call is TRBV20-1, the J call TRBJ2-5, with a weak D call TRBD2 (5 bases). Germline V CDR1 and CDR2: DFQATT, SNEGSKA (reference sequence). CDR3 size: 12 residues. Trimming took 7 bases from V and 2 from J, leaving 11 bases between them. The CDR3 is CSVSRGQETQYF. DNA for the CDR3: TGCAGTGTCTCCCGGGGTCAAGAGACCCAGTACTTC.

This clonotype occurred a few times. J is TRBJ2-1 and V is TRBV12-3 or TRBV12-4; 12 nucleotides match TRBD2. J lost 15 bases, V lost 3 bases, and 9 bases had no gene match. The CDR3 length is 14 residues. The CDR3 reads CASSLALAGGLWFF. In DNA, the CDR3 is TGTGCCAGCAGTTTGGCACTAGCGGGGGGTCTTTGGTTCTTC.

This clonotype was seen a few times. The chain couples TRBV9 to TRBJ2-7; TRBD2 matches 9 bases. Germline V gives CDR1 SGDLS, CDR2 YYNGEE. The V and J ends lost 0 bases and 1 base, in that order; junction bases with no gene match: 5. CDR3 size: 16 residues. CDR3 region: CASSVEGLAPSYEQYF. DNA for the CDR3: TGTGCCAGCAGCGTAGAGGGACTAGCCCCTTCCTACGAGCAGTACTTC.

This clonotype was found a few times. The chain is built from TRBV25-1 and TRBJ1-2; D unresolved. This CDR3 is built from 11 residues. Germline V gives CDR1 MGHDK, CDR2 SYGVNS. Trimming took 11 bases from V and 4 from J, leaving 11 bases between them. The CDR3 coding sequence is TGTGCCTGCCTGAACAGCTATGGCTACACCTTC. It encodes CACLNSYGYTF.

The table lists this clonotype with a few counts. The CDR3: CASSLRTGRQIRTDTGELFF. The CDR3 DNA is TGTGCCAGCAGCCTGCGGACAGGGCGTCAAATCCGAACGGATACCGGGGAGCTGTTTTTT. This chain joins TRBV7-8 and TRBJ2-2, with TRBD1 matching 8 bases. This CDR3 comprises 20 residues. With V trimmed by 5 bases and J by 5 bases, 22 bases remained unmatched. CDR1 is SGHVS, CDR2 FQNEAQ, per germline.

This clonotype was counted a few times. The CDR3 loop is CATSRESGTGLGYTF. The CDR3 DNA follows: TGTGCCACCAGCAGAGAATCCGGGACAGGCTTGGGCTACACCTTC. This chain uses TRBV15 with TRBJ1-2; 8 bases agree with TRBD1. Germline CDR1 LNHNV, CDR2 YYDKDF (reference sequence). The J segment lost 8 bases and the V segment lost 0 bases, leaving 8 bases of the junction unmatched. The CDR3 contains 15 residues.